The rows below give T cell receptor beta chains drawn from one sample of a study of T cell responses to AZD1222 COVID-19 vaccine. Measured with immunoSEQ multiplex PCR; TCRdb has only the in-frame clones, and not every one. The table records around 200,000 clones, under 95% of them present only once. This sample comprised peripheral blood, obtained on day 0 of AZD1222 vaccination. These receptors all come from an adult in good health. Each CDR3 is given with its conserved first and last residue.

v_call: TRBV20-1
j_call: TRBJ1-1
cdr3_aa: CSARQNTEAFF

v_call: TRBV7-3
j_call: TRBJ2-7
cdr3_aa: CASSLIAGREQYF

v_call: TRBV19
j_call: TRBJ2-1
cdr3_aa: CASSPTGLGDEQFF

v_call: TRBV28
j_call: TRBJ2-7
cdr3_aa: CASSTTGLSLEQYF

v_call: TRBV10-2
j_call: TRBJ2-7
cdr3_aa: CASSPPTSDYEQYF

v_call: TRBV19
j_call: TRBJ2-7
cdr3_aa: CASQETSRGSYEQYF

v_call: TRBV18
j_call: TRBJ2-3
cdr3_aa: CASSPTPWDTSTDTQYF

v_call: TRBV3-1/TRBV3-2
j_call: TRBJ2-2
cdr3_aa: CASSQGLAVTGELFF

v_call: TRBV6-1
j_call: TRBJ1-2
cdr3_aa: CASSGRQGWGYTF

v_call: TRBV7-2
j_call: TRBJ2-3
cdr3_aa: CASSLVPLRDTQYF

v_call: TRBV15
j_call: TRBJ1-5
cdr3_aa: CATSRGREGQPQHF

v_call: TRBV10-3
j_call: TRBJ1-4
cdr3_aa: CAISESSGGEKLFF

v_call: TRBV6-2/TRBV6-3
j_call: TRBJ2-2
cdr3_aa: CASSRHTGVVTGELFF

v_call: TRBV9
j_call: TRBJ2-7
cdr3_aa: CASRRGILNSYEQYF

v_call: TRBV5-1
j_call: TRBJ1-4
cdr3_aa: CASSLGIGETNEKLFF

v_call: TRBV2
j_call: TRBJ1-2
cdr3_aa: CASSEVRGGTYGYTF

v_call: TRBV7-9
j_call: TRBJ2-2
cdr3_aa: CASSPTGSRGTGELFF

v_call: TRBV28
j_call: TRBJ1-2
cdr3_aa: CASGIPYGYTF

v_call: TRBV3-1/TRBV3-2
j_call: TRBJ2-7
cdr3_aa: CASSQWTPGSYEQYF

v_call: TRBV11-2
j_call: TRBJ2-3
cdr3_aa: CASSLVRGAGTQYF

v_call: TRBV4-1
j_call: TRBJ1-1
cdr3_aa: CASRKGGGGTEAFF

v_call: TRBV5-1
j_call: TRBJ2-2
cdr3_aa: CASNGLGNTGELFF

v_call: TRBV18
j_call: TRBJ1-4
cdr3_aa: CASSREQAPNEKLFF

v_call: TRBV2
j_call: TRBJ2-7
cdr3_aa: CASSPGQGTYEQYF

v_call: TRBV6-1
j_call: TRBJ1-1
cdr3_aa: CASSEGAGLNAEAFF

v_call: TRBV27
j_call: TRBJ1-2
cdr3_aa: CASSSPSGAKPHYGYTF

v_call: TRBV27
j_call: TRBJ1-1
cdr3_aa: CASSRPTGNEAFF

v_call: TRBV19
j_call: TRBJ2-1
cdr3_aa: CASMGTGDNEQFF

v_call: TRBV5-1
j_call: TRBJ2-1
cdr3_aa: CASSLGPDNEQFF

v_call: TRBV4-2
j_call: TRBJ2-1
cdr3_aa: CASSQETLEMGEQFF

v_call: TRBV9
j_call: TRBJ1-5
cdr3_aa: CASSVTPLNQPQHF

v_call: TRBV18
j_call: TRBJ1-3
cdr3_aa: CASSPKQGAQGNTIYF

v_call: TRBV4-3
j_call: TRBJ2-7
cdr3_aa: CASSQDRGTAYEQYF

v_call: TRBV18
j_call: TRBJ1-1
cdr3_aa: CASSLTGQSRTEAFF

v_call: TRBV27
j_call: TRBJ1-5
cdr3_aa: CASSLGTGSSNQPQHF

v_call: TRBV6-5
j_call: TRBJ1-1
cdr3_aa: CASSYSQGIGTEAFF

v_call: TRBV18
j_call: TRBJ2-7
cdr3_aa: CASSPWERESSYEQYF

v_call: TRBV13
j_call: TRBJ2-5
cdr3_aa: CASSLVGLAGTQETQYF

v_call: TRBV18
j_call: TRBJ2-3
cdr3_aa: CASSPLEGLKGGDTDTQYF

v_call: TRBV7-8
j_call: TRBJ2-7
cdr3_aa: CASSGTAYEQYF

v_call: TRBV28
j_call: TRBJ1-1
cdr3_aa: CASTTRMMAEAFF

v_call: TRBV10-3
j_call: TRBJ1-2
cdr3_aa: CAIRTGTDDGYTF

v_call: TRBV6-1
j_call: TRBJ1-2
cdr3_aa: CASSERDLYGYTF

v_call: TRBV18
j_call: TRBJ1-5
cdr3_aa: CASSPTNNQPQHF

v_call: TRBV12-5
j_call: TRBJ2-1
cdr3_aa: CASASGEPQFF

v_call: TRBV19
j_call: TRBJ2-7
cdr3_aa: CASSLSRDTHYEQYF

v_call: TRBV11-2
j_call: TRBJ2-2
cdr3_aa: CASSSVKGHPVWTGELFF

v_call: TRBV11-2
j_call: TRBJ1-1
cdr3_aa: CASSLTGVTEAFF

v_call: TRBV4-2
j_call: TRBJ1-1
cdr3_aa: CASSQEAGRIAEAFF